The 23 T cell receptor beta chains given below trace back to one sample, sequenced in a study of CD8+ T cells in alopecia areata. In each case, RNA was isolated and then reverse transcribed into cDNA as the sequencing template. TCRdb's copy holds only in-frame clones and misses some; the assay was immunoSEQ multiplex PCR. Of 150,000 or so clones detected, about 50% appear once; the ten largest clones hold just under 20%. The sequences come from CD8+ T cells sorted from blood, collected at week 0. The source is a human donor with alopecia areata.

The V call is TRBV7-2, the J call TRBJ2-3; 8 bases align to TRBD2. The CDR3 totals 15 residues. CDR1 is SGHTA and CDR2 is FQGNSA in the germline V gene. The V segment lost 5 bases and the J segment 5 bases; nucleotides outside the gene matches: 9. Here the CDR3 reads CASSPTGGLGDTQYF. For the CDR3, the DNA is TGTGCCAGCAGCCCAACGGGGGGGCTGGGAGATACGCAGTATTTT. The full variable domain, its missing parts supplied by reference TRBV7-2 and TRBJ2-3, is GAGVSQSPSNKVTEKGKDVELRCDPISGHTALYWYRQSLGQGLEFLIYFQGNSAPDKSGLPSDRFSAERTGGSVSTLTIQRTQQEDSAVYLCASSPTGGLGDTQYFGPGTRLTVL.

The V call is TRBV7-8, the J call TRBJ2-1; 11 bases fit TRBD2. Per germline, CDR1 SGHVS and CDR2 FQNEAQ. The V and J ends lost 2 bases and 0 bases, in that order; junction bases with no gene match: 3. The CDR3 runs 17 residues. Written as DNA, the CDR3 is TGTGCCAGCAGCTTATCTAGCGGGGGGTACTCCTACAATGAGCAGTTCTTC. This codes for CASSLSSGGYSYNEQFF.

This clone was observed a handful of times. V and J are TRBV19 and TRBJ1-1; D perhaps matches TRBD1 (5 bases). This CDR3 spans 12 amino acids. The V gene's germline CDR1 is LNHDA and CDR2 SQIVND (reference sequence). The V end was cut by 3 bases, the J end by 5 bases, with 7 bases between. This CDR3 reads CASSMGGTEAFF. As DNA, the CDR3 is TGTGCCAGTAGTATGGGGGGAACTGAAGCTTTCTTT.

The V gene is TRBV2, the J gene TRBJ1-5; D might be TRBD1 (6 bases). V lost 6 bases, J lost 12 bases, and 12 bases lay in between. CDR3 size: 11 residues. Germline V CDR1 and CDR2: SNHLY, FYNNEI. The CDR3 here is CASSSDRYQHF. The CDR3 region has the DNA TGTGCCAGCAGCTCAGACAGGTACCAGCATTTT.

This clone came up a few times. This likely stems from a read error, as it lies one base from a far larger clone. The chain recombines TRBV7-2 with TRBJ2-7; D is ambiguous. TRBJ2-1 explains the end of the DNA better; the J call may be wrong. The germline V gene encodes CDR1 SGHTA and CDR2 FQGNSA. There are 12 residues in the CDR3. The CDR3 DNA sequence: TGTGCCAGCAGCTTAGGGGCCTACGAGCAGTTCTTC. Protein: CASSLGAYEQFF.

V is TRBV9 and J is TRBJ2-6; D might be TRBD1 (6 bases). The CDR3 has 16 amino acids. Trimming removed 2 bases from V and 0 bases from J, with 9 bases in between. Germline CDR1 is SGDLS and CDR2 is YYNGEE. The CDR3: CASSVSGVSGANVLTF. The CDR3 nucleotides are TGTGCCAGCAGCGTTTCAGGGGTCTCTGGGGCCAACGTCCTGACTTTC.

The V call is TRBV10-3, the J call TRBJ2-5; 10 nucleotides line up with TRBD2. Germline V CDR1 and CDR2: ENHRY, SYGVKD. This CDR3 region has 16 residues. J gave up 1 base and V 0 bases, and 2 bases lay outside the gene matches. The CDR3 loop reads CAISESSSGSQETQYF. The DNA of the CDR3 is TGTGCCATCAGTGAGTCGTCTAGCGGGAGCCAAGAGACCCAGTACTTC.

DNA for the CDR3: TGTGCCAGCAGCCCACATGGTGGCAGTCCGGCCGGGGAGCTGTTTTTT. Its protein is CASSPHGGSPAGELFF. This rearrangement joins TRBV7-3 to TRBJ2-2; D gene ambiguous. V gave up 5 bases and J gave up 6 bases, with 19 bases separating them. This CDR3 is built from 16 residues. Germline V CDR1 and CDR2: SGHTA, FQGTGA.

The chain couples TRBV7-2 to TRBJ1-4; tentative D call: TRBD1 (6 bases). CDR1 and CDR2 (germline): SGHTA, FQGNSA. The ends were cut back, 2 bases at V and 6 bases at J, with 16 bases in the middle. CDR3 size: 16 residues. The CDR3 protein is CASSLYLGGAHEKLFF. CDR3 DNA sequence: TGTGCCAGCAGCTTATACCTGGGGGGCGCGCATGAAAAACTGTTTTTT. Based on the CDR3 plus reference TRBV7-2 and TRBJ1-4, the full variable domain is GAGVSQSPSNKVTEKGKDVELRCDPISGHTALYWYRQSLGQGLEFLIYFQGNSAPDKSGLPSDRFSAERTGGSVSTLTIQRTQQEDSAVYLCASSLYLGGAHEKLFFGSGTQLSVL.

The chain recombines TRBV4-3 with TRBJ1-5, with D uncertain. The CDR3 consists of 15 residues. V was cut by 0 bases and J by 6 bases, with 12 bases left in between. From germline, CDR1 is LGHNA and CDR2 YSLEER. The CDR3: CASSQESGIGQPQHF. For the CDR3, the DNA is TGCGCCAGCAGCCAAGAGTCAGGAATTGGTCAGCCCCAGCATTTT.

The chain couples TRBV11-2 to TRBJ2-1; D might be TRBD2 (6 bases). CDR3 size: 16 residues. V was clipped by 0 bases and J by 2 bases, with 11 bases between them. CDR1 is SGHAT and CDR2 is FQNNGV in the germline V gene. CDR3 amino acids: CASSLDRGLTYNEQFF. In nucleotides, the CDR3 is TGTGCCAGCAGCTTAGATAGGGGACTTACCTACAATGAGCAGTTCTTC.

The genes are TRBV7-9 and TRBJ2-4; the D is unclear. Germline V lookup: CDR1 SEHNR, CDR2 FQNEAQ (reference sequence). Trimming left V 8 bases short and J 4 bases short, with 9 bases between. The CDR3 is made up of 12 amino acids. The CDR3 DNA sequence: TGTGCCAGCTACGACGGAAAAAACATTCAGTACTTC. Translating it yields CASYDGKNIQYF. The full variable domain, completed using reference TRBV7-9 and TRBJ2-4, is DTGVSQNPRHKITKRGQNVTFRCDPISEHNRLYWYRQTLGQGPEFLTYFQNEAQLEKSRLLSDRFSAERPKGSFSTLEIQRTEQGDSAMYLCASYDGKNIQYFGAGTRLSVL.

As for this clone: One junction end disagrees with the germline gene, perhaps due to a read error. The rearrangement links TRBV20-1 to TRBJ1-2; TRBD1 is a possible D gene (5 bases). Germline values: CDR1 DFQATT, CDR2 SNEGSKA (reference sequence). The CDR3 runs to 9 residues. CDR3 sequence reads: CSASLQGEF. The CDR3 DNA reads TGCAGTGCTAGTCTCCAGGGAGAATTC.

The chain recombines TRBV11-2 with TRBJ2-3, with 9 bases aligning to TRBD1. From germline, CDR1 is SGHAT and CDR2 FQNNGV. V lost 6 bases to trimming and J lost 5 bases; unmatched junction nucleotides: 9. The CDR3 totals 15 residues. The CDR3 bases are TGTGCCAGCAGGAGGTTCCGGGACAGGGAAGATACGCAGTATTTT. Its protein product is CASRRFRDREDTQYF.

The chain couples TRBV7-3 to TRBJ1-1, with D unresolved. With 5 bases removed from V and 0 bases from J, the gap between germline ends came to 4 bases. The CDR3 spans 12 residues. Per the germline V gene, CDR1 is SGHTA and CDR2 is FQGTGA. The CDR3: CASSAMNTEAFF. CDR3 coding DNA: TGTGCCAGCAGCGCTATGAACACTGAAGCTTTCTTT.

This clone was counted only a few times. The chain uses TRBV13 and TRBJ2-1, with D possibly being TRBD1 (5 bases). The CDR3 totals 17 residues. Germline lookup yields CDR1 PRHDT and CDR2 FYEKMQ (reference sequence). Trimming stripped 3 bases from V and 0 bases from J, with 15 bases between. CDR3 DNA sequence: TGTGCCAGCAGCTTTATTACAGGCTCTAGCTCCTACAATGAGCAGTTCTTC. Its protein product is CASSFITGSSSYNEQFF. The full variable domain, in which reference TRBV13 and TRBJ2-1 provide the parts outside the CDR3, is AAGVIQSPRHLIKEKRETATLKCYPIPRHDTVYWYQQGPGQDPQFLISFYEKMQSDKGSIPDRFSAQQFSDYHSELNMSSLELGDSALYFCASSFITGSSSYNEQFFGPGTRLTVL.

CDR3 residues: CASSEWRDSMLGQYF. The DNA for the CDR3 is TGTGCCAGCAGTGAATGGCGGGACAGTATGTTAGGGCAGTACTTC. This sequence joins TRBV2 and TRBJ2-7; possible D gene TRBD1, 7 bases. The CDR3 runs 15 residues. Germline V gene sequence: CDR1 SNHLY, CDR2 FYNNEI. V was pared by 2 bases and J by 9 bases, with 20 bases between.

CDR3 region: CASSLPGGGETQYF. CDR3 coding DNA: TGTGCCAGCAGCTTGCCGGGTGGGGGGGAGACCCAGTACTTC. The chain combines TRBV7-8 with TRBJ2-5; weak D call: TRBD2 (6 bases). This CDR3 has 14 residues. V lost 3 bases and J lost 5, with 13 bases in between. CDR1 is SGHVS and CDR2 is FQNEAQ in the germline V gene.

This clone was found once. The CDR3 DNA reads as TGTGCCAGCAGTGAATATTCCCTTAAGGGCCAGTACTTC. Its protein product is CASSEYSLKGQYF. The chain is built from TRBV25-1 and TRBJ2-5; D uncertain. V shed 0 bases and J shed 10 bases, with 12 bases lying between them. Germline CDR1 is MGHDK and CDR2 is SYGVNS. This CDR3 contains 13 residues. The full variable domain, in which reference TRBV25-1 and TRBJ2-5 provide the parts outside the CDR3, is EADIYQTPRYLVIGTGKKITLECSQTMGHDKMYWYQQDPGMELHLIHYSYGVNSTEKGDLSSESTVSRIRTEHFPLTLESARPSHTSQYLCASSEYSLKGQYFGPGTRLLVL.

This clone was detected ten times or more. Given a much more abundant clone one base away, this may be a read error. Within the sample, other DNA sequences also encode this same CDR3. This chain joins TRBV7-9 and TRBJ2-2, with D hard to call. CDR1 is SEHNR, CDR2 FQNEAQ, per germline (reference sequence). The CDR3 extends over 13 amino acids. V shed 2 bases and J shed 5 bases, with 6 bases lying between them. The CDR3 DNA sequence: TGTGCCAGCAGCTTAATCGGGACCGGGGAGCTGTTTTTT. It encodes CASSLIGTGELFF.

The chain is built from TRBV7-6 and TRBJ1-2; 9 bases agree with TRBD1. The germline V gene has CDR1 SGHVS and CDR2 FNYEAQ. The CDR3 loop spans 15 amino acids. J was trimmed by 4 bases and V by 4 bases; bases with no gene match: 7. The CDR3 sequence: CASSSGTGNIYGYTF. The DNA for the CDR3 is TGTGCCAGCAGCTCCGGGACAGGGAACATCTATGGCTACACCTTC.

This clone occurred a few times. The chain is built from TRBV30 and TRBJ2-1, with TRBD1 as a possible D gene (6 bases). CDR3 size: 11 residues. The germline V and J ends were trimmed by 2 bases and 10 bases, with 9 bases remaining between them. From germline, CDR1 is GTSNPN and CDR2 SVGIG (reference sequence). The CDR3 DNA follows: TGTGCCTGGAGTTACGGGACAGAGCAGTTCTTC. Amino acid sequence: CAWSYGTEQFF.

CDR3 in amino acids: CSVDGTVNYGYTF. The CDR3 DNA reads as TGCAGCGTTGATGGGACGGTCAACTATGGCTACACCTTC. The chain recombines TRBV29-1 with TRBJ1-2; maybe TRBD1 (5 bases). CDR1 and CDR2 from the germline V gene are SQVTM and ANQGSEA. V dropped 3 bases and J dropped 2 bases, with 10 bases sitting between them. CDR3 length: 13 amino acids.